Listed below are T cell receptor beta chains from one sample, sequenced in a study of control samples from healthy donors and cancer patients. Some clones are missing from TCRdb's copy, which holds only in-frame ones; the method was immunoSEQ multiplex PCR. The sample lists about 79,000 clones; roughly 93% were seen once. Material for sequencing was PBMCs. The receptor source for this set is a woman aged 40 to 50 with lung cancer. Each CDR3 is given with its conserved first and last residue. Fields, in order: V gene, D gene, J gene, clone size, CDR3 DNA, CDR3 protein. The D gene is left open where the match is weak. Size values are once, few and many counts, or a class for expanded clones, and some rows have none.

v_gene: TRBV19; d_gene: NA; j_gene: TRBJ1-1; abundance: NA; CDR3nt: TGTGCCAGTAGTAAGTCCTCCTGGGGGCCTGAAGCTTTCTTT; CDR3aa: CASSKSSWGPEAFF
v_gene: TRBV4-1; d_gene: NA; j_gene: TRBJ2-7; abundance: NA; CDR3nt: TGCGCCAGCAGCCTCCAGGTGGGGGTATACGAGCAGTACTTC; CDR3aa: CASSLQVGVYEQYF
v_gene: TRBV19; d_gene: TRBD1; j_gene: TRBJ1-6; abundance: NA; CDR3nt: TGTGCCAGTAGCCCTGGGACAGGGGGGATTTCACCCCTCCACTTT; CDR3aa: CASSPGTGGISPLHF
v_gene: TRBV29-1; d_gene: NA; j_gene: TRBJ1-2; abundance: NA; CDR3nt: TGCAGCGTTGTGGGGGAGGCTAACTATGGCTACACCTTC; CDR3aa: CSVVGEANYGYTF
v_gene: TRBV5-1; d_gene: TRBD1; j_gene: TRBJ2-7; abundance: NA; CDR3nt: TGCGCCAGCAGCTTCGCGGACAGGGGGACCTACGAGCAGTACTTC; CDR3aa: CASSFADRGTYEQYF
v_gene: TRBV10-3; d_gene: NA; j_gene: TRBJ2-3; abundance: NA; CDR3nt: TGTGCCACCACCACCGGACAGCTCACAGATACGCAGTATTTT; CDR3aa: CATTTGQLTDTQYF
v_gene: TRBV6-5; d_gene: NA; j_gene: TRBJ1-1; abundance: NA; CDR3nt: TGTGCCAGCAGTTACTGGGCGAGGGCGAAGGACACTGAAGCTTTCTTT; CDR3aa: CASSYWARAKDTEAFF
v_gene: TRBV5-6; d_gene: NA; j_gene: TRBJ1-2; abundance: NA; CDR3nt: TGTGCCAGCAGCACCGGGACGCCCTATGGCTACACCTTC; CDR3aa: CASSTGTPYGYTF
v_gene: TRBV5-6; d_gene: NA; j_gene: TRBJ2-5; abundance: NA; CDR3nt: TGTGCCAGCGCTCCAATCGCGCGGAAAGAGACCCAGTACTTC; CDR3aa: CASAPIARKETQYF
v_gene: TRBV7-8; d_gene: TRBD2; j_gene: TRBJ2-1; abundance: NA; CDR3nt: TGTGCCAGCAGCTTAGATGGACTAGTCAATGAGCAGTTCTTC; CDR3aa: CASSLDGLVNEQFF
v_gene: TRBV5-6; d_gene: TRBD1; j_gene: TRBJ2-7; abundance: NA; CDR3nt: TGTGCCAGCAGCCGTCCTTGGGACAGGGGGACTTACGAGCAGTACTTC; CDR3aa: CASSRPWDRGTYEQYF
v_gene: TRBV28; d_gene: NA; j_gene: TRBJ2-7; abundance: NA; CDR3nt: TGTGCCAGCAGTAACCAGGGCATGGGTTCCTACGAGCAGTACTTC; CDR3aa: CASSNQGMGSYEQYF
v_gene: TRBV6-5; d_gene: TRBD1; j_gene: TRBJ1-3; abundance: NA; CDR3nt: TGTGCCAGCAGCCAGGACAGGGGGCATGGAAACACCATATATTTT; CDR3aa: CASSQDRGHGNTIYF
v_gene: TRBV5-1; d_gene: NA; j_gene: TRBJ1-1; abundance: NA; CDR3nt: TGCGCCAGCAGCTTGGACGGATTAATGAACACTGAAGCTTTCTTT; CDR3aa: CASSLDGLMNTEAFF
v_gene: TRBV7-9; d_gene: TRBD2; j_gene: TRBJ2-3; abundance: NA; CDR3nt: TGTGCCAGCAGCCCCGGGGTGAGCGGGGGGGCCATAGATACGCAGTATTTT; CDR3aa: CASSPGVSGGAIDTQYF
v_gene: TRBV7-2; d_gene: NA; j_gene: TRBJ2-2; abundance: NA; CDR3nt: TGTGCCAGCAGCTCAAGCGGGAACACCGGGGAGCTGTTTTTT; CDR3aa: CASSSSGNTGELFF
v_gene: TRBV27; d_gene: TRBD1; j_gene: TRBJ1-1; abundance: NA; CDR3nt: TGTGCCAGCTCAGCCAGGGGGCATACTGAAGCTTTCTTT; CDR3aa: CASSARGHTEAFF
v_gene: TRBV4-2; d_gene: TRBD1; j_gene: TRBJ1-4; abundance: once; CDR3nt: TGTGCCAGCAGCCAAGTTATCCTGGACAGGGGCGGTGGTGAAAAACTGTTTTTT; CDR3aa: CASSQVILDRGGGEKLFF
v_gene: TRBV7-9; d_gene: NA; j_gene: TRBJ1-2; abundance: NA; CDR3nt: TGTGCCAGCTCTCCGGGTCGGGTTTACGATGGCTACACCTTC; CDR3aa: CASSPGRVYDGYTF
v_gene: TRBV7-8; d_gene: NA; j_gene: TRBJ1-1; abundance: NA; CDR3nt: TGTGCCAGCAGCTTAACGCCCCTTAATGATGAAGCTTTCTTT; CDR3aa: CASSLTPLNDEAFF
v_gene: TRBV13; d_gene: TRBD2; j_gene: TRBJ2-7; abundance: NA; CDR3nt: TGTGCCCGCGGATTACGCGGGGGGGGTTACGAGCAGTACTTC; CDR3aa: CARGLRGGGYEQYF
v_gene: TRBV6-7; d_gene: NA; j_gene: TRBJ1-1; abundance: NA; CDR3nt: TGTGCCAGCAGAACTTACTTCAGGGAGGGGGACACTGAAGCTTTCTTT; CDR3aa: CASRTYFREGDTEAFF
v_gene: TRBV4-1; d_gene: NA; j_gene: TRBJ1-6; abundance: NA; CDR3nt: TGCGCCAGCAGCCAGTCCAGGGCTCTTGGGAATTCACCCCTCCACTTT; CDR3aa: CASSQSRALGNSPLHF